This T cell receptor beta chain was recorded in a study of beta chain features in type 1 diabetes. Overall study context: When patients were set against healthy donors, age, gender and cell yields were similar.

Investigators reverse transcribed all isolated RNA, so they sequenced expressed TCRB transcripts. Profiled with immunoSEQ multiplex PCR; TCRdb holds only in-frame clones, not every one. The sample has 390,000 or so clones, 14% seen once; the top ten hold around 0.035%. CDR3 size: 13 residues. Per the germline V gene, CDR1 is MGHRA and CDR2 is YSYEKL. Trimming removed 1 base at V and 5 bases at J, with 8 bases between. This clone was seen a handful of times. This clonotype originated in a man aged 25-45 years in good health. The sequencing sample was made of naive CD4+ T cells from blood. The rearrangement links TRBV4-1 to TRBJ2-5; no firm D call. CDR3 sequence: CASSQVSTETQYF. DNA for the CDR3: TGCGCCAGCAGCCAAGTTAGCACGGAGACCCAGTACTTC.